The rows below give T cell receptor beta chains drawn from one sample of a study of cytomegalovirus exposure and HLA in healthy donors. Method: immunoSEQ multiplex PCR; TCRdb's copy keeps in-frame clones and lacks some. The sample has about 190,000 clones; roughly 80% are singletons. Material: PBMCs. The receptors stem from a boy younger than 18 in good health and CMV-seronegative. Both conserved end residues are part of each CDR3. The D gene is left open where the match is weak. A clone size is listed for some rows: how often the clone was seen (once, few, many), or a class if it is expanded.

TRBV10-3	.	TRBJ1-5	TRBD1	CAISEEDRDQPQHF	TGTGCCATCAGTGAGGAGGACAGGGATCAGCCCCAGCATTTT
TRBV6-5	few	TRBJ1-1	.	CAIGQPEAFF	TGTGCCATTGGACAGCCTGAAGCTTTCTTT
TRBV2	.	TRBJ1-1	.	CASSERENTEAFF	TGTGCCAGCAGCGAACGAGAAAACACTGAAGCTTTCTTT
TRBV5-1	.	TRBJ2-7	TRBD2	CASSLPGGSSYGQYF	TGCGCCAGCAGCTTGCCTGGCGGGAGCTCCTACGGGCAGTACTTC
TRBV7-2	.	TRBJ1-5	.	CASSLDGSNQPQHF	TGTGCCAGCAGCCTAGACGGGAGCAATCAGCCCCAGCATTTT
TRBV18	.	TRBJ1-2	TRBD1	CASSGTGNGYTF	TGTGCCAGCTCAGGGACAGGAAATGGCTACACCTTC
TRBV5-6	.	TRBJ2-5	TRBD1	CASSFGQGIRETQYF	TGTGCCAGCAGCTTCGGACAGGGGATACGGGAGACCCAGTACTTC
TRBV29-1	.	TRBJ1-1	.	CSVEGAQGDTEAFF	TGCAGCGTTGAAGGCGCGCAGGGTGACACTGAAGCTTTCTTT
TRBV19	.	TRBJ2-1	TRBD2	CASSSPWRGVDNEQFF	TGTGCCAGTAGTTCTCCCTGGCGGGGGGTCGACAATGAGCAGTTCTTC
TRBV7-9	.	TRBJ2-7	.	CASIPAGRPDYEQYF	TGTGCCAGCATCCCCGCGGGACGACCGGACTACGAGCAGTACTTC
TRBV6-1	few	TRBJ2-7	.	CASSDLGWGGRGYREQYF	TGTGCCAGCAGTGACCTAGGTTGGGGGGGCCGGGGATATCGGGAGCAGTACTTC
TRBV21-1	.	TRBJ2-2	.	CASSKNQGTPGELFF	TGTGCCAGCAGCAAAAATCAGGGTACCCCCGGGGAGCTGTTTTTT
TRBV10-3	once	TRBJ1-2	.	CAISGTANYGYTF	TGTGCCATCAGTGGGACAGCTAACTATGGCTACACCTTC